A selection of T cell receptor beta chains follows, all from one sample in a study of OX40 agonist ivuxolimab in advanced cancers. Here immunoSEQ multiplex PCR was the method, and the copy in TCRdb shows in-frame clones only, minus some. The repertoire holds 65,000 to 85,000 clones, with about 89% as singletons. Material: CD4+ or CD8+ T cells sorted from blood, obtained in a trial of the OX40 agonist ivuxolimab. All receptors come from an adult with an advanced solid tumor such as melanoma, head and neck, liver or kidney cancer. CDR3s include the opening cysteine and the closing phenylalanine or tryptophan. The order of the fields is J gene, D gene, V gene, CDR3 length, clone size, CDR3 DNA, CDR3 protein. A D gene is named only where the DNA matches it firmly. The size of a clone is reported for some rows only, either as once, few or many, or as a class for expanded clones.

TRBJ1-5	-	TRBV19	12	-	TGTGCCAGTAGTATAGGGCAGCTGCCCCAGCATTTT	CASSIGQLPQHF
TRBJ2-7	-	TRBV5-4	16	-	TGTGCCAGCAGCCAGCCGGGGGAGGGGGCCTCCTACGAGCAGTACTTC	CASSQPGEGASYEQYF
TRBJ2-5	-	TRBV9	14	-	TGTGCCAGCAGCCTTTCAGGGTACCAAGAGACCCAGTACTTC	CASSLSGYQETQYF
TRBJ2-1	-	TRBV28	14	-	TGTGCCAGTCGAGGTGGAGCCAGGGGGGATGAGCAGTTCTTC	CASRGGARGDEQFF
TRBJ2-1	TRBD1	TRBV7-2	15	-	TGTGCCAGCAGTACCCGGACAGGGGTGATAGATGAGCAGTTCTTC	CASSTRTGVIDEQFF
TRBJ2-7	-	TRBV6-6	14	few	TGTGCCAGCAGTTGGAGTCAGGACACCTACGAGCAGTACTTC	CASSWSQDTYEQYF
TRBJ2-5	TRBD1	TRBV25-1	15	-	TGTGCCAGCAGGAGGCCGGGACAGGGGGGGGAGACCCAGTACTTC	CASRRPGQGGETQYF
TRBJ1-1	-	TRBV10-2	12	-	TGCGCCAGCAGACAGGGCGACACTGAAGCTTTCTTT	CASRQGDTEAFF
TRBJ2-1	TRBD2	TRBV2	16	-	TGTGCCAGCAGGGGTACGGGACTAGTCGACTACAATGAGCAGTTCTTC	CASRGTGLVDYNEQFF
TRBJ2-1	-	TRBV7-9	16	-	TGTGCCAGCAGCTTATCTGTGTCGGCCTCCTACAATGAGCAGTTCTTC	CASSLSVSASYNEQFF
TRBJ2-2	-	TRBV5-1	15	-	TGCGCCAGCAGCTCCGTGGACGGTTACACCGGGGAGCTGTTTTTT	CASSSVDGYTGELFF
TRBJ2-7	-	TRBV10-1	9	few	TGCGCCAGGTGCTACGAGCAGTACTTC	CARCYEQYF
TRBJ2-7	TRBD2	TRBV11-1	15	few	TGTGCCAGCAGCTTAGCGCGGGGGAGCTCCTACGAGCAGTACTTC	CASSLARGSSYEQYF
TRBJ1-5	-	TRBV19	18	-	TGTGCCAGTAGTCCTCCTTTGAAAGGGACGATAAGCAATCAGCCCCAGCATTTT	CASSPPLKGTISNQPQHF
TRBJ2-7	TRBD1	TRBV7-7	13	few	TGTGCCAGCAGCTCCACAGGGGGCGACGAGCAGTACTTC	CASSSTGGDEQYF
TRBJ2-7	TRBD2	TRBV7-9	14	few	TGTGCCAGCAGCGCGGGACTAGCGGTGAGCGAGCAGTACTTC	CASSAGLAVSEQYF